Listed here are 23 T cell receptor beta chains from one sample, sequenced in a study of cytomegalovirus exposure and HLA in healthy donors. 60 Vbeta and 13 Jbeta primers were used in PCR. Produced via immunoSEQ multiplex PCR; TCRdb's table is partial and in-frame only. This sample has more than 50,000 clones, with about 85% found just once. Sequenced sample: PBMCs. The receptor source for this set is a female donor in good health and CMV-seronegative.

This chain connects TRBV5-1 to TRBJ2-5, with D perhaps TRBD1 (7 bases). V lost 3 bases and J 1 base, leaving 19 bases between the germline ends. There are 17 residues in the CDR3. The germline V gene encodes CDR1 SGHRS and CDR2 YFSETQ. CDR3 DNA: TGCGCCAGCAGCTGGACCTCAGGCGGGACAGCCCAAGAGACCCAGTACTTC. Its protein product is CASSWTSGGTAQETQYF.

The chain employs TRBV4-1 and TRBJ2-7; TRBD2 matches at 10 bases. The germline V gene has CDR1 MGHRA and CDR2 YSYEKL. J gave up 4 bases and V 0 bases, and 6 bases lay outside the gene matches. CDR3 length: 16 residues. The CDR3 here is CASSQDRTSGIYEQYF. CDR3 in DNA: TGCGCCAGCAGCCAAGATCGAACTAGCGGGATTTACGAGCAGTACTTC.

The gene calls are TRBV7-9 and TRBJ2-6; D gene unclear. CDR1 and CDR2 (germline): SEHNR, FQNEAQ (reference sequence). The germline V and J ends were trimmed by 0 bases and 0 bases, with 6 bases remaining between them. The CDR3 runs to 16 residues. The CDR3 reads CASSLARGSGANVLTF. The CDR3, as DNA: TGTGCCAGCAGCTTAGCGCGCGGCTCTGGGGCCAACGTCCTGACTTTC.

The chain employs TRBV19 and TRBJ2-7, with D perhaps matching TRBD1 (6 bases). There are 15 residues in the CDR3. Between the trimmed V and J ends, which lost 5 bases and 3 bases, there was a span of 17 bases. Germline V lookup: CDR1 LNHDA, CDR2 SQIVND (reference sequence). CDR3 residues: CASSSGQTTDYEQYF. In DNA form, the CDR3 reads TGTGCCAGTAGTTCCGGACAGACTACGGACTACGAGCAGTACTTC.

The chain carries TRBV6-1 and TRBJ2-5, with D hard to call. The CDR3 covers 13 residues. The V and J ends lost 4 bases and 5 bases respectively, with 11 bases between them. Germline-derived CDR1 and CDR2 are MNHNS and SASEGT. The CDR3 reads CASSATYGETQYF. In nucleotides, the CDR3 is TGTGCCAGCAGTGCAACCTACGGGGAGACCCAGTACTTC.

The chain carries TRBV7-9 and TRBJ2-5, with D unclear. The last part of the DNA fits TRBJ2-7 better; the J call may be wrong. The CDR3 has 12 residues. Germline-derived CDR1 and CDR2 are SEHNR and FQNEAQ (reference sequence). The CDR3 here is CASSTNSYEQYF. CDR3 DNA: TGTGCCAGCAGCACTAACTCCTACGAGCAGTACTTC.

The chain employs TRBV4-1 and TRBJ2-7; 13 nucleotides line up with TRBD2. Trimming cost V 1 base and J 3 bases; bases outside gene matches: 6. The CDR3 runs 17 residues. The germline gives CDR1 MGHRA, CDR2 YSYEKL. The CDR3 DNA follows: TGCGCCAGCAGCCAAGTGAGACTAGCGGGGGGCAACTACGAGCAGTACTTC. This encodes CASSQVRLAGGNYEQYF.

The rearrangement links TRBV14 to TRBJ2-3; 10 bases align to TRBD2. The CDR3 covers 17 residues. Germline CDR1 reads SGHDN; CDR2 reads FVKESK. V was pared by 0 bases and J by 5 bases, with 8 bases of the junction left unmatched. For the CDR3, the DNA is TGTGCCAGCAGCCAAGATTTAATCCAGCGGGGGGGAGATACGCAGTATTTT. It specifies CASSQDLIQRGGDTQYF.

The CDR3, as DNA: TGTGCCAGCCCTCGGGACAGGGGGCTTCCAAGCTCCTACAATGAGCAGTTCTTC. Translating gives CASPRDRGLPSSYNEQFF. The chain recombines TRBV28 with TRBJ2-1; 12 nucleotides agree with TRBD1. The junction had 11 bases not matched to a gene; V was cut back by 8 bases and J by 0 bases. CDR1 MDHEN and CDR2 SYDVKM come from the germline V gene. The CDR3 totals 18 residues.

This clone was picked up one time. The chain is built from TRBV6-5 and TRBJ1-2; 8 bases align to TRBD1. Germline V gene sequence: CDR1 MNHEY, CDR2 SVGAGI. The CDR3 has 13 amino acids. The V gene end was trimmed by 7 bases and the J gene end by 8 bases; junction bases not matched to a gene: 9. CDR3 sequence: CASTSARTGGYTF. The CDR3 bases are TGTGCCAGCACCTCAGCGCGGACAGGGGGCTACACCTTC.

This clone came up a few times. The chain uses TRBV5-1 and TRBJ2-7; no definite D call. V lost 3 bases to trimming and J lost 2 bases, with 3 bases between them. The CDR3 extends over 11 amino acids. Germline CDR1 SGHRS, CDR2 YFSETQ. Here the CDR3 reads CASSSAYEQYF. DNA for the CDR3: TGCGCCAGCAGCTCTGCCTACGAGCAGTACTTC.

The rearrangement joins TRBV6-5 to TRBJ1-1, with a possible D match to TRBD1 (5 bases). Germline V gene lookup returns CDR1 MNHEY and CDR2 SVGAGI. V lost 4 bases, J lost 3 bases, and 12 bases lay in between. This CDR3 has 14 residues. The CDR3: CASSFVGGDTEAFF. The DNA for the CDR3 is TGTGCCAGCAGTTTCGTGGGAGGGGACACTGAAGCTTTCTTT.

This clone was observed a few times. The CDR3 DNA reads as TGCGCCAGCAGCCAAGAAACCCGAGGGGGTGAAAAACTGTTTTTT. Its protein product is CASSQETRGGEKLFF. The chain couples TRBV4-3 to TRBJ1-4, with a tentative D call TRBD1 (6 bases). The CDR3 sequence is 15 residues long. Germline V CDR1 and CDR2: LGHNA, YSLEER. V lost 0 bases and J 7 bases, leaving 12 bases between the germline ends.

The chain links TRBV19 to TRBJ1-1, with a weak D call TRBD1 (5 bases). V lost 5 bases and J 1 base, leaving 17 bases between the germline ends. Per germline, CDR1 LNHDA and CDR2 SQIVND (reference sequence). This CDR3 contains 16 residues. The CDR3 bases are TGTGCCAGTAGTCTCCGGGGAGGGGAGGAGAACACTGAAGCTTTCTTT. Translated, it gives CASSLRGGEENTEAFF.

This clone has only a few counts. This sequence joins TRBV7-2 and TRBJ1-2, with 10 nucleotides matching TRBD1. Germline CDR1 reads SGHTA; CDR2 reads FQGNSA. With V trimmed by 5 bases and J by 1 base, 4 bases remained unmatched. The length of the CDR3 is 15 residues. DNA for the CDR3: TGTGCCAGCAGCCCGACAGGGGGCGGTAACTATGGCTACACCTTC. Residues: CASSPTGGGNYGYTF.

V is TRBV30 and J is TRBJ1-2; 8 nucleotides agree with TRBD1. Germline lookup yields CDR1 GTSNPN and CDR2 SVGIG (reference sequence). This CDR3 region has 12 residues. J was trimmed by 6 bases and V by 0 bases; bases with no gene match: 0. CDR3 residues: CAWSVTGDGYTF. The CDR3 DNA follows: TGTGCCTGGAGTGTGACAGGGGATGGCTACACCTTC.

The chain joins TRBV19 to TRBJ2-2, with 9 bases that match TRBD1. This CDR3 region has 20 residues. The V segment lost 6 bases and the J segment 0 bases; nucleotides outside the gene matches: 17. Germline V gives CDR1 LNHDA, CDR2 SQIVND (reference sequence). In nucleotides, the CDR3 is TGTGCCAGTAGCATCTATTTGGGGACAGGGTCGTTCGCGAACACCGGGGAGCTGTTTTTT. Protein: CASSIYLGTGSFANTGELFF.

The V call is TRBV14, the J call TRBJ2-5; the match to TRBD2 covers 8 bases. The J segment lost 5 bases and the V segment lost 3 bases, leaving 2 bases of the junction unmatched. The CDR3 is 13 amino acids. The germline V gene has CDR1 SGHDN and CDR2 FVKESK. This chain's CDR3 is CASSQRLAETQYF. CDR3 nucleotide sequence: TGTGCCAGCAGCCAGAGACTAGCGGAGACCCAGTACTTC.

The V call is TRBV27, the J call TRBJ2-5; 7 bases match TRBD1. The junction had 5 bases not matched to a gene; V was cut back by 7 bases and J by 0 bases. Germline CDR1 MNHEY, CDR2 SMNVEV (reference sequence). The CDR3 is 14 amino acids. The CDR3 nucleotides read TGTGCCAGCAAACTGACAGGGTACCAAGAGACCCAGTACTTC. Amino acids: CASKLTGYQETQYF.

The chain recombines TRBV28 with TRBJ1-1; the D is unclear. Germline CDR1 and CDR2: MDHEN and SYDVKM. The CDR3 sequence is 13 residues long. Trimming pared 8 bases from V and 5 bases from J, leaving 15 bases between. CDR3 coding DNA: TGTGCCAGCCGGATCGAGGGTTGGACTGAAGCTTTCTTT. Amino acid sequence: CASRIEGWTEAFF.

The chain carries TRBV14 and TRBJ2-1; 12 bases map to TRBD2. Germline-derived CDR1 and CDR2 are SGHDN and FVKESK. V trimming: 1 base; J trimming: 7 bases; junction bases outside the gene matches: 5. The CDR3 is 16 residues long. The CDR3 DNA follows: TGTGCCAGCAGCCAAGGTCTAGCGGGGGGGCAAAATGAGCAGTTCTTC. It is translated as CASSQGLAGGQNEQFF. Filled out from reference TRBV14 and TRBJ2-1, the complete variable domain reads EAGVTQFPSHSVIEKGQTVTLRCDPISGHDNLYWYRRVMGKEIKFLLHFVKESKQDESGMPNNRFLAERTGGTYSTLKVQPAELEDSGVYFCASSQGLAGGQNEQFFGPGTRLTVL.

The gene calls are TRBV7-2 and TRBJ2-3; possibly TRBD2 for D (5 bases). Per germline, CDR1 SGHTA and CDR2 FQGNSA. V was cut by 4 bases and J by 6 bases, with 17 bases left in between. The CDR3 runs to 15 residues. The CDR3 loop is CASSSRAVTRDTQYF. CDR3 bases: TGTGCCAGCAGCTCTCGAGCGGTGACGAGGGATACGCAGTATTTT.

J is TRBJ2-3 and V is TRBV19, with 9 bases aligning to TRBD2. This CDR3 has 16 residues. Germline-derived CDR1 and CDR2 are LNHDA and SQIVND (reference sequence). V shed 8 bases and J 6 bases; nucleotides not matched to a gene: 15. CDR3 sequence reads: CASGDEGGTSLDTQYF. CDR3 in DNA: TGTGCCAGTGGCGATGAGGGGGGGACTAGCCTGGATACGCAGTATTTT.